The present T cell receptor beta chain was sequenced within a study of CD8 T cells in Susac syndrome. A single count supports this clonotype. Reverse transcription of roughly 0.5 to 1 ug RNA was performed with random hexamers. TCRdb reprocessed the immunoSEQ multiplex PCR reads with MiXCR, giving one entry per CDR3 protein. The sample records approximately 80,000 distinct CDR3 sequences, approximately 94% being singletons. Between the trimmed V and J ends, which lost 6 bases and 5 bases, there was a span of 16 bases. Germline V gene data show CDR1 as MNHEY and CDR2 as SVGEGT. This CDR3 comprises 15 residues.

The chain employs TRBV6-2 or TRBV6-3 and TRBJ2-2; possible D gene TRBD1, 6 bases. This receptor was obtained from a human donor with Susac syndrome. The specimen sequenced was CD8+ T cells from PBMCs. CDR3 sequence (DNA): TGTGCCAGCAGCCAACAGGGCCCGCGGACCGGGGAGCTGTTTTTT. This encodes CASSQQGPRTGELFF.